This is a list of T cell receptor beta chains from one sample in a study of cytomegalovirus exposure and HLA in healthy donors. Only in-frame clones appear in the TCRdb table, and some are missing; sequencing was by immunoSEQ multiplex PCR. This sample has 110,000 to 150,000 clones, with approximately 79% found just once. Sequenced input: PBMCs. The receptors were gathered from a woman in her thirties in good health and CMV-seronegative. The CDR3 runs from the conserved cysteine through the conserved F or W. The order of the fields is CDR3 DNA, CDR3 protein, V gene, clone size, D gene, J gene. The D gene is left open where the match is weak. Size values are once, few and many counts, or a class for expanded clones, and some rows have none.

TGTGCCAGCAAACGGGACTCCGAGGTTTTTCGGCCCCAGCATTTT	CASKRDSEVFRPQHF	TRBV2	-	-	TRBJ1-5
TGTGCTAGTGGTTTTATGGGACAGTTTAACTATGGCTACACCTTC	CASGFMGQFNYGYTF	TRBV12-5	-	TRBD1	TRBJ1-2
TGTGCCAGCAGTGAGAAACGGGGGAGCAATCAGCCCCAGCATTTT	CASSEKRGSNQPQHF	TRBV2	-	-	TRBJ1-5
TGTGCCAGCAGTTCCGTACAGGGTGGAAACACCATATATTTT	CASSSVQGGNTIYF	TRBV11-2	-	-	TRBJ1-3
TGCGCCAGCAGCTTTCCGGGGGACGGCCCAAGCTCCTACAATGAGCAGTTCTTC	CASSFPGDGPSSYNEQFF	TRBV5-1	few	-	TRBJ2-1
TGTGCCAGCAGCTCCTGGACAGGGGACCCACATGGCTACACCTTC	CASSSWTGDPHGYTF	TRBV7-9	-	TRBD1	TRBJ1-2
TGTGCCACCAGCAGAGAGCCGAGCACTGAAGCTTTCTTT	CATSREPSTEAFF	TRBV15	-	-	TRBJ1-1
TGTGCCAGCAGTTTTCGACAGGGGCCGTGGACTGGAAACACCATATATTTT	CASSFRQGPWTGNTIYF	TRBV27	-	TRBD1	TRBJ1-3
TGTGCCAGCAGTTACGTCGGCGGCGAGCAGTACTTC	CASSYVGGEQYF	TRBV6-6	-	-	TRBJ2-7
TGCGCCAGCAGCTTACTTACGACAGAAAACACTGAAGCTTTCTTT	CASSLLTTENTEAFF	TRBV5-1	-	-	TRBJ1-1
TGTGCCATCAGTGAGGAGGCAGATACGCAGTATTTT	CAISEEADTQYF	TRBV10-3	-	-	TRBJ2-3
TGTGCCAGCAGCCAAAAGACATACACTGAAGCTTTCTTT	CASSQKTYTEAFF	TRBV7-2	few	-	TRBJ1-1
TGTGCCAGCAGCCGGACTAGCGGGGGCCCCTTGGATGAGCAGTTCTTC	CASSRTSGGPLDEQFF	TRBV4-2	-	TRBD2	TRBJ2-1
TGTGCCAGCAGCCTATATCGGTTGGGCTACACCTTC	CASSLYRLGYTF	TRBV7-2	-	-	TRBJ1-2
TGCGCCAGCAGCTGGGGGACAGGGGAGGCCTATGGCTACACCTTC	CASSWGTGEAYGYTF	TRBV5-1	-	TRBD1	TRBJ1-2
TGCGCCAGCAGCCCGAGGGGGGGAGCGATGGGCGATTCACCCCTCCACTTT	CASSPRGGAMGDSPLHF	TRBV5-1	-	-	TRBJ1-6
TGTGCCAGCAGTGAACGTGCGCTTAACTATGGCTACACCTTC	CASSERALNYGYTF	TRBV25-1	-	-	TRBJ1-2
TGTGCCAGCAGCTTATTCCCCCAAACCGGGACAGGGCCCAATGAGCAGTTCTTC	CASSLFPQTGTGPNEQFF	TRBV7-3	-	TRBD1	TRBJ2-1
TGTGCCAGCAGCGTAGAACAGGGGAGGGAAAAACTGTTTTTT	CASSVEQGREKLFF	TRBV9	-	TRBD1	TRBJ1-4
TGTGCCAGCAGTGAGAGTCGTGAGTCTGAAGCTTTCTTT	CASSESRESEAFF	TRBV2	-	-	TRBJ1-1
TGTGCCAGCAGCTTAGGAACTAGCGGGGGGGTGGGAGAGACCCAGTACTTC	CASSLGTSGGVGETQYF	TRBV11-2	-	TRBD2	TRBJ2-5
TGTGCCAGCAGCTTAGTCGGGGGAAATCAGCCCCAGCATTTT	CASSLVGGNQPQHF	TRBV7-2	-	-	TRBJ1-5
TGTGCCAGCAACCGGGGGACAGGGAGGTCAGATACGCAGTATTTT	CASNRGTGRSDTQYF	TRBV6-6	-	TRBD1	TRBJ2-3
TGCGCCAGCAGCTTGGGGCCGGGACAGAGGAACACTGAAGCTTTCTTT	CASSLGPGQRNTEAFF	TRBV5-1	-	TRBD1	TRBJ1-1
TGTGCCAGCAGACCCGGACAGGGCTCGGATGAGCAGTTCTTC	CASRPGQGSDEQFF	TRBV2	few	TRBD1	TRBJ2-1
TGTGCCAGCAGCTTAGCTTTCGGGGGTTCCGTACAGCCCCAGCATTTT	CASSLAFGGSVQPQHF	TRBV7-2	-	-	TRBJ1-5
TGTGCCAGCAGCTTCTGGGACAGAATGAACACTGAAGCTTTCTTT	CASSFWDRMNTEAFF	TRBV5-6	-	TRBD1	TRBJ1-1
TGTGCCAGCAGCTTAGGAAGTAGCGGGGCGAGCTCCTACAATGAGCAGTTCTTC	CASSLGSSGASSYNEQFF	TRBV7-8	-	TRBD2	TRBJ2-1
TGTGCCAGCAGTTACGGACGGGAGGAGACCCAGTACTTC	CASSYGREETQYF	TRBV6-5	-	-	TRBJ2-5
TGTGCCAGCAGTGCTTACGAGCAGTACTTC	CASSAYEQYF	TRBV25-1	-	-	TRBJ2-7
TGTGCCAGCAGCCCCCGACAGGGAAAGGGCTACGAGCAGTACTTC	CASSPRQGKGYEQYF	TRBV11-2	-	TRBD1	TRBJ2-7
TGCAGCGTTGAGGTTCGCCCGAGCTCCTACGAGCAGTACTTC	CSVEVRPSSYEQYF	TRBV29-1	-	-	TRBJ2-7
TGTGCCAGCAGCGGCCGGGTCCAGGGAAGAGGTGGAAACACCATATATTTT	CASSGRVQGRGGNTIYF	TRBV9	-	-	TRBJ1-3
TGTGCCAGCAGGGCCGCGGGGGGCGGCACTGAAGCTTTCTTT	CASRAAGGGTEAFF	TRBV25-1	-	-	TRBJ1-1
TGTGCCAGCAGCTTAGGTTTTAGCGGGGGGGCTGTGGAGACCCAGTACTTC	CASSLGFSGGAVETQYF	TRBV7-2	-	TRBD2	TRBJ2-5
TGTGCCAGCAGCGCCGGTCACTATGGCTACACCTTC	CASSAGHYGYTF	TRBV9	-	-	TRBJ1-2
TGTGCCAGCACTCGGACAGGGCGGTATGGCTACACCTTC	CASTRTGRYGYTF	TRBV7-8	-	TRBD1	TRBJ1-2
TGTGCCAGCAGCGTAACTAGCGGGGGGGGACCCACCGGGGAGCTGTTTTTT	CASSVTSGGGPTGELFF	TRBV9	-	TRBD2	TRBJ2-2
TGCGCCAGCAGCTTCACTAGCTCAGATACGCAGTATTTT	CASSFTSSDTQYF	TRBV5-1	few	-	TRBJ2-3
TGTGCCAGCAGCCCCCGAGGGACAGTGAACACCGGGGAGCTGTTTTTT	CASSPRGTVNTGELFF	TRBV7-3	few	TRBD1	TRBJ2-2
TGCAGCGTTGAGGTACTAGCGGCCGCCGAGCAGTACTTC	CSVEVLAAAEQYF	TRBV29-1	-	TRBD2	TRBJ2-7
TGTGCCAGCATCCTTCGTCCCGGAAACACCATATATTTT	CASILRPGNTIYF	TRBV6-5	-	-	TRBJ1-3
TGTGCCAGCAGCTTGTCCGTAGTAGGGGCCAGCTCCTACAATGAGCAGTTCTTC	CASSLSVVGASSYNEQFF	TRBV11-2	-	-	TRBJ2-1
TGTGCTAGTGGTTTGGGTTTGGGACAGACCTACGAGCAGTACTTC	CASGLGLGQTYEQYF	TRBV12-5	once	TRBD1	TRBJ2-7
TGTGCCAGCAGCCGGGACATCAACTACGAGCAGTACTTC	CASSRDINYEQYF	TRBV5-6	-	-	TRBJ2-7
TGTGCCTGGGGGGCCGGCGGGGAGGGGGAAAAACTGTTTTTT	CAWGAGGEGEKLFF	TRBV30	-	-	TRBJ1-4
TGTGCCAGCAGTGATCTGACAGGGGGGAATGAGCAGTTCTTC	CASSDLTGGNEQFF	TRBV6-1	-	TRBD1	TRBJ2-1
TGTGCCAGCAGCCCGAGGGGGGAGCTGTTTTTT	CASSPRGELFF	TRBV7-2	-	-	TRBJ2-2
TGTGCCAGCAGCCTAAAAACAGGGTGTCAGCCCCAGCATTTT	CASSLKTGCQPQHF	TRBV21-1	-	-	TRBJ1-5
TGTGCCAGTAGTCAAAATAGCAATCAGCCCCAGCATTTT	CASSQNSNQPQHF	TRBV19	-	-	TRBJ1-5
TGTGCCAGCAGCTCGTCCATCGGGACAGGGTATAATAACTATGGCTACACCTTC	CASSSSIGTGYNNYGYTF	TRBV7-9	-	TRBD1	TRBJ1-2
TGCGCCAGCAGCCAAGCAGGAGGAACAGGGACGTACAATGAGCAGTTCTTC	CASSQAGGTGTYNEQFF	TRBV4-1	few	-	TRBJ2-1